Listed here are 26 T cell receptor beta chains from one sample, sequenced in a study of cytomegalovirus exposure and HLA in healthy donors. The primer mix had 60 Vbeta and 13 Jbeta primers. Method: immunoSEQ multiplex PCR; TCRdb's copy keeps in-frame clones and lacks some. Of 55,000 to 80,000 clones in the sample, approximately 71% were seen once. The sequenced material came from PBMCs. These receptor sequences come from a man aged 50 to 59 in good health and CMV-seropositive.

In this sample, this clone turned up a few times. The chain is built from TRBV5-1 and TRBJ2-1; possibly TRBD2 for D (7 bases). Germline assignment: CDR1 SGHRS and CDR2 YFSETQ. This CDR3 is 18 amino acids long. V was shortened by 0 bases and J by 13 bases, with 29 bases between the two germline ends. The CDR3 loop reads CASSLVLSDLRGRSPQFF. DNA of the CDR3: TGCGCCAGCAGCTTGGTTCTGAGTGACTTGCGGGGGCGGAGTCCACAGTTCTTC.

This clone was seen more than once but under ten times. V is TRBV7-9 and J is TRBJ2-5; 10 bases match TRBD1. There are 17 residues in the CDR3. The germline V gene encodes CDR1 SEHNR and CDR2 FQNEAQ (reference sequence). The V gene end was trimmed by 4 bases and the J gene end by 5 bases; junction bases not matched to a gene: 13. The CDR3 DNA sequence: TGTGCCAGCAGCTCCCGCGACAGGGGGCGTCAGGGGGAGACCCAGTACTTC. Residues: CASSSRDRGRQGETQYF.

In its sample, this clone was seen a few times. V and J are TRBV14 and TRBJ2-1, with TRBD2 matching 12 bases. CDR1 SGHDN and CDR2 FVKESK come from the germline V gene. V lost 3 bases to trimming and J lost 15 bases; unmatched junction nucleotides: 9. The CDR3 runs 14 residues. Written as DNA, the CDR3 is TGTGCCAGCAGCCACGACCTAGCGGGAGGGCCCCGGTTCTTC. Translated, it gives CASSHDLAGGPRFF.

The V gene is TRBV11-2, the J gene TRBJ1-1; D not resolved. The length of the CDR3 is 16 residues. Trimming left V 3 bases short and J 1 base short, with 15 bases between. From germline, CDR1 is SGHAT and CDR2 FQNNGV. The CDR3: CASSFLQGRANTEAFF. The CDR3 DNA reads as TGTGCCAGCAGCTTCCTCCAAGGGCGGGCGAACACTGAAGCTTTCTTT.

The chain joins TRBV9 to TRBJ2-7; 8 bases line up with TRBD1. CDR1 and CDR2 (germline): SGDLS, YYNGEE. The CDR3 is 14 amino acids. V lost 1 base and J lost 0; bases outside the gene matches: 0. CDR3 protein: CASSVQGASYEQYF. CDR3 bases: TGTGCCAGCAGCGTACAGGGGGCCTCCTACGAGCAGTACTTC.

The genes are TRBV10-3 and TRBJ2-3; 8 positions match TRBD2. With 7 bases clipped from V and 2 bases from J, the junction kept 5 bases outside the gene matches. Germline values: CDR1 ENHRY, CDR2 SYGVKD. The CDR3 has 14 residues. The CDR3 reads CAIMGLGTTDTQYF. CDR3 nucleotide sequence: TGTGCCATCATGGGACTAGGGACCACAGATACGCAGTATTTT.

This chain links TRBV9 with TRBJ1-1, with D uncertain. Trimming shortened V by 4 bases and J by 7 bases, and 8 bases separated the two germline ends. Germline V CDR1 and CDR2: SGDLS, YYNGEE. The CDR3 is made up of 11 amino acids. CDR3 in DNA: TGTGCCAGCAGCAGAGCGGGTGAAGCTTTCTTT. Amino acid sequence: CASSRAGEAFF.

A few counts support this clone. Additional DNA sequences in this sample encode the identical CDR3. The chain has TRBV4-3 and TRBJ2-2; 12 nucleotides align to TRBD2. J lost 5 bases, V lost 2 bases, and 3 bases had no gene match. Per the germline V gene, CDR1 is LGHNA and CDR2 is YSLEER. This CDR3 comprises 16 residues. DNA for the CDR3: TGCGCCAGCAGCCAACTAGCGGGGGGGCTGACCGGGGAGCTGTTTTTT. Translation: CASSQLAGGLTGELFF.

The CDR3 DNA sequence: TGTGCCAGCAGTTTAGGGACTAGCGGGAGGTCCTACGAGCAGTACTTC. Its translation: CASSLGTSGRSYEQYF. This rearrangement joins TRBV28 to TRBJ2-7, with 15 positions matching TRBD2. The CDR3 extends over 16 amino acids. The germline CDR1 and CDR2 sequences are MDHEN and SYDVKM. Trimming cost V 2 bases and J 1 base; bases outside gene matches: 0. Together with reference TRBV28 and TRBJ2-7, the CDR3 gives the full variable domain: DVKVTQSSRYLVKRTGEKVFLECVQDMDHENMFWYRQDPGLGLRLIYFSYDVKMKEKGDIPEGYSVSREKKERFSLILESASTNQTSMYLCASSLGTSGRSYEQYFGPGTRLTVT.

This clone has only one observation. This chain links TRBV21-1 with TRBJ1-1. TRBV21-1 is classified as a pseudogene. This CDR3 has 16 amino acids. The CDR3 region is CASSIYGEPMNTEAFF. The CDR3 nucleotides read TGTGCCAGCAGCATATACGGGGAACCCATGAACACTGAAGCTTTCTTT.

The rearrangement uses TRBV19 and TRBJ2-7; 12 positions match TRBD2. The CDR3 runs to 16 residues. Trimming removed 5 bases from V and 6 bases from J; junction bases left unmatched: 11. The germline CDR1 and CDR2 sequences are LNHDA and SQIVND (reference sequence). The CDR3 loop reads CASSSPTSGSRSEQYF. CDR3 coding DNA: TGTGCCAGTAGTTCCCCGACTAGCGGGAGTCGTAGCGAGCAGTACTTC.

The chain couples TRBV5-6 to TRBJ2-7, with 8 bases fitting TRBD1. The CDR3 covers 13 residues. CDR1 and CDR2 from the germline V gene are SGHDT and YYEEEE. The ends lost 4 bases at V and 5 bases at J; junction bases unmatched: 5. The DNA for the CDR3 is TGTGCCAGCAGCCCGACAGGGGTCCACGAGCAGTACTTC. It specifies CASSPTGVHEQYF.

The rearrangement links TRBV6-5 to TRBJ2-1; 9 bases are shared with TRBD2. Losses at the gene ends were 0 bases for V and 7 bases for J; bases not matched to a gene: 4. CDR3 length: 15 residues. Germline CDR1 reads MNHEY; CDR2 reads SVGAGI. CDR3 sequence: CASSYSSGGINEQFF. The DNA of the CDR3 is TGTGCCAGCAGTTACTCGAGCGGGGGGATTAATGAGCAGTTCTTC.

The chain links TRBV6-6 to TRBJ2-5; 7 nucleotides line up with TRBD1. Trimming removed 2 bases from V and 7 bases from J; junction bases left unmatched: 7. The CDR3 spans 14 residues. Germline lookup yields CDR1 MNHNY and CDR2 SVGAGI (reference sequence). The CDR3 region has the DNA TGTGCCAGCAGTTACACCACAGGGGATGGGACCCAGTACTTC. It yields the protein CASSYTTGDGTQYF.

This clone has more than one count but fewer than ten. The V and J genes are TRBV10-3 and TRBJ1-1; D remains unclear. V shed 6 bases and J shed 3 bases, with 8 bases lying between them. CDR3 size: 12 residues. CDR1 is ENHRY and CDR2 is SYGVKD in the germline V gene. CDR3 in DNA: TGTGCCATCAGGAAACAAGACACTGAAGCTTTCTTT. Translation gives CAIRKQDTEAFF.

This clone came up once. The chain links TRBV5-1 to TRBJ2-1, with D possibly being TRBD2 (6 bases). Germline CDR1 reads SGHRS; CDR2 reads YFSETQ. The CDR3 sequence is 15 residues long. Trimming pared 1 base from V and 5 bases from J, leaving 13 bases between. The CDR3 loop is CASSLLASANNEQFF. In DNA form, the CDR3 reads TGCGCCAGCAGCTTGCTGGCTAGCGCTAACAATGAGCAGTTCTTC. The full variable domain, rest sourced from reference TRBV5-1 and TRBJ2-1, is KAGVTQTPRYLIKTRGQQVTLSCSPISGHRSVSWYQQTPGQGLQFLFEYFSETQRNKGNFPGRFSGRQFSNSRSEMNVSTLELGDSALYLCASSLLASANNEQFFGPGTRLTVL.

The CDR3 bases are TGTGCCAGCAGCTTACCAGGGGGTTCACCCCTCCACTTT. Encoded protein: CASSLPGGSPLHF. The rearrangement links TRBV11-2 to TRBJ1-6; the match to TRBD1 covers 7 bases. In germline, CDR1 is SGHAT, CDR2 FQNNGV. CDR3 size: 13 residues. Trimming at V came to 2 bases and at J to 9 bases, leaving 1 base not matched to a gene.

V gene TRBV28 combines with J gene TRBJ1-4; D unresolved. The germline gives CDR1 MDHEN, CDR2 SYDVKM. V was cut by 4 bases and J by 8 bases, with 14 bases left in between. The CDR3 has 14 residues. CDR3: CASSSARTWEKLFF. The CDR3 bases are TGTGCCAGCAGTTCCGCGAGGACTTGGGAAAAACTGTTTTTT.

The J gene is TRBJ2-1, the V gene TRBV7-6, with 7 nucleotides matching TRBD2. The V and J ends lost 0 bases and 2 bases, in that order; junction bases with no gene match: 7. The CDR3 runs 17 residues. Germline V gene lookup returns CDR1 SGHVS and CDR2 FNYEAQ. The CDR3 protein is CASSLAQDGGTYNEQFF. In DNA form, the CDR3 reads TGTGCCAGCAGCTTAGCGCAGGACGGGGGGACCTACAATGAGCAGTTCTTC. Variable domain in full (rest from reference TRBV7-6 and TRBJ2-1): GAGVSQSPRYKVTKRGQDVALRCDPISGHVSLYWYRQALGQGPEFLTYFNYEAQQDKSGLPNDRFSAERPEGSISTLTIQRTEQRDSAMYRCASSLAQDGGTYNEQFFGPGTRLTVL.

The chain joins TRBV30 to TRBJ2-6; 9 nucleotides line up with TRBD1. The V gene end was trimmed by 5 bases and the J gene end by 0 bases; junction bases not matched to a gene: 8. Germline V CDR1 and CDR2: GTSNPN, SVGIG (reference sequence). The CDR3 runs 17 residues. The CDR3 region is CAWAGQGIFSGANVLTF. The CDR3, as DNA: TGTGCCTGGGCGGGACAGGGTATCTTCTCTGGGGCCAACGTCCTGACTTTC. The full variable domain, rest sourced from reference TRBV30 and TRBJ2-6, is SQTIHQWPATLVQPVGSPLSLECTVEGTSNPNLYWYRQAAGRGLQLLFYSVGIGQISSEVPQNLSASRPQDRQFILSSKKLLLSDSGFYLCAWAGQGIFSGANVLTFGAGSRLTVL.

The chain links TRBV5-6 to TRBJ2-1; TRBD2 matches at 14 bases. The junction had 5 bases not matched to a gene; V was cut back by 3 bases and J by 6 bases. CDR3 length equals 16 residues. The germline V gene encodes CDR1 SGHDT and CDR2 YYEEEE. The CDR3 nucleotides read TGTGCCAGCAGCTGGGGACTAGCGGGAGTAGGCAATGAGCAGTTCTTC. This translates into CASSWGLAGVGNEQFF.

V usage is TRBV4-2 and J usage is TRBJ2-7; 13 bases are a match to TRBD2. Germline assignment: CDR1 LGHNA and CDR2 YNFKEQ. The CDR3 consists of 18 residues. J lost 4 bases, V lost 3 bases, and 12 bases had no gene match. CDR3 sequence (DNA): TGTGCCAGCAGCCAGTCGAGTACTCCGGGACTAGCGGGATACGAGCAGTACTTC. Its translation: CASSQSSTPGLAGYEQYF.

The chain has TRBV14 and TRBJ2-2; 13 bases agree with TRBD2. Germline assignment: CDR1 SGHDN and CDR2 FVKESK. Trimming took 4 bases from V and 2 from J; bases not matched to a gene: 4. The CDR3 covers 17 residues. In DNA, the CDR3 is TGTGCCAGCAGCCTTGGACTAGCGGGGGTTAACACCGGGGAGCTGTTTTTT. It yields the protein CASSLGLAGVNTGELFF.

The V gene is TRBV7-9, the J gene TRBJ2-4, with a possible D match to TRBD2 (5 bases). The germline V gene encodes CDR1 SEHNR and CDR2 FQNEAQ (reference sequence). Trimming pared 5 bases from V and 6 bases from J, leaving 8 bases between. CDR3 length: 12 residues. CDR3 nucleotide sequence: TGTGCCAGCAGCCTACTAGGAAACATTCAGTACTTC. Its protein is CASSLLGNIQYF.

This chain joins TRBV9 and TRBJ2-2, with TRBD2 matching 7 bases. CDR3 length: 16 amino acids. V trimming: 0 bases; J trimming: 7 bases; junction bases outside the gene matches: 9. Germline CDR1 SGDLS, CDR2 YYNGEE. The CDR3, as DNA: TGTGCCAGCAGCGTAGATGGCGGGAGAGCTGGCGGGGAGCTGTTTTTT. As protein: CASSVDGGRAGGELFF.

Only one count was recorded for this clone. The rearrangement joins TRBV5-1 to TRBJ2-7, with TRBD1 matching 10 bases. V shed 0 bases and J 7 bases; nucleotides not matched to a gene: 10. Germline loops: CDR1 SGHRS, CDR2 YFSETQ. The length of the CDR3 is 16 residues. This CDR3 reads CASSLVPGQGTGEQYF. The CDR3 DNA follows: TGCGCCAGCAGCTTGGTCCCGGGACAGGGGACGGGTGAGCAGTACTTC.